The next 30 T cell receptor beta chains were all read from a single sample in a study of blood T cells in healthy people across ages. Primed by a sample-barcoded 5' primer and a J-beta primer mix, a second PCR proceeded for about 7 to 11 cycles. A single record per CDR3 protein comes from TCRdb applying MiXCR to the 5' RACE reads. In the table there are under 1,000,000 distinct CDR3 sequences, 46% of which are singletons. Sequencing was done on a sample of blood. The receptor set was obtained from a man aged 80 or over in good health.

CDR3 bases: TGTGCCAGCAGCGCCCCGGGACAGACCTACGAGCAGTACTTC. It codes for CASSAPGQTYEQYF. J is TRBJ2-5 and V is TRBV9; 7 positions match TRBD1. The J call may not be correct, given that the DNA end is closer to TRBJ2-7. Germline loops: CDR1 SGDLS, CDR2 YYNGEE. The CDR3 length is 14 residues.

This clonotype has more than one count but fewer than ten. The chain joins TRBV29-1 to TRBJ2-3, with 16 bases matching TRBD2. The CDR3 is 19 amino acids. The germline V gene has CDR1 SQVTM and CDR2 ANQGSEA. With 6 bases clipped from V and 3 bases from J, the junction kept 15 bases outside the gene matches. CDR3 sequence reads: CSVKGLAGGPKGTTDTQYF. The CDR3 DNA sequence: TGCAGCGTGAAGGGACTAGCGGGAGGGCCAAAGGGTACGACAGATACGCAGTATTTT.

The chain recombines TRBV6-1 with TRBJ2-1; TRBD2 aligns across 14 bases. Germline V gene lookup returns CDR1 MNHNS and CDR2 SASEGT. The CDR3 runs 16 residues. V lost 1 base and J lost 11; bases outside the gene matches: 7. CDR3 loop: CASSEVGGLAGVKQFF. The CDR3 region has the DNA TGTGCCAGCAGTGAAGTTGGGGGACTAGCGGGAGTGAAGCAGTTCTTC.

In its sample, this clonotype was seen a few times. A much larger clone lies one base from this, so it may be a read error. The chain has TRBV29-1 and TRBJ2-7; D call uncertain. V lost 7 bases, J lost 4 bases, and 11 bases lay in between. The CDR3 totals 11 residues. Germline V CDR1 and CDR2: SQVTM, ANQGSEA. CDR3 nucleotides: TGCAGCGGTGGTCGAGAATACGAGCAGTACTTC. As protein: CSGGREYEQYF.

V gene TRBV20-1 combines with J gene TRBJ2-5, with D possibly being TRBD1 (5 bases). V was shortened by 4 bases and J by 0 bases, with 18 bases between the two germline ends. The CDR3 sequence is 16 residues long. Per germline, CDR1 DFQATT and CDR2 SNEGSKA (reference sequence). As DNA, the CDR3 is TGCAGTGCTATACGGAAAAGACAGCAACACCAAGAGACCCAGTACTTC. Its translation is CSAIRKRQQHQETQYF.

In regard to this clonotype: Sequence at one end of the junction differs from germline and may be a read error. The rearrangement uses TRBV29-1 and TRBJ2-5; no reliable D call. Germline CDR1 SQVTM, CDR2 ANQGSEA. This CDR3 spans 14 amino acids. CDR3 loop: CSVCVDLSQETRYF. CDR3 coding DNA: TGCAGCGTCTGCGTCGATCTGAGCCAAGAGACCCGGTACTTC.

With respect to this clonotype: A much more abundant neighbour one base away suggests this may be a read error. The V and J genes are TRBV5-1 and TRBJ2-1; 7 positions agree with TRBD1. CDR1 and CDR2 from the germline V gene are SGHRS and YFSETQ. The CDR3 runs 12 residues. In DNA, the CDR3 is TGCGTCAGCAGCCGGACAGGTCCTGAGCAGTTCTTC. It encodes CVSSRTGPEQFF.

The J gene is TRBJ2-1, the V gene TRBV20-1; D ambiguous. The CDR3 totals 13 residues. Germline CDR1 DFQATT, CDR2 SNEGSKA (reference sequence). The V and J ends lost 3 bases and 6 bases respectively, with 12 bases between them. The CDR3 loop is CSASVSSGNEQFF. In DNA, the CDR3 is TGCAGTGCTAGCGTTTCCTCTGGCAATGAGCAGTTCTTC.

The chain combines TRBV12-3 or TRBV12-4 with TRBJ2-3, with D perhaps matching TRBD1 (6 bases). V gave up 6 bases and J gave up 5 bases, with 9 bases separating them. CDR3 length: 12 residues. The CDR3, as DNA: TGTGCCAGCAGGGCGACAGGAGATACGCAGTATTTT. Translation: CASRATGDTQYF.

This rearrangement joins TRBV12-3 or TRBV12-4 to TRBJ2-1, with TRBD2 identical over 11 bases. The CDR3 runs 15 residues. Trimming at V came to 3 bases and at J to 9 bases, leaving 7 bases not matched to a gene. CDR3 nucleotide sequence: TGTGCCAGCAGTTTTAGCGGGAGGGCCCTCGGTGAGCAGTTCTTC. This sequence encodes CASSFSGRALGEQFF.

This chain connects TRBV28 to TRBJ2-1, with a weak D call TRBD2 (7 bases). The V gene's germline CDR1 is MDHEN and CDR2 SYDVKM. The germline V and J ends were trimmed by 5 bases and 6 bases, with 20 bases remaining between them. The CDR3 has 16 amino acids. CDR3 in DNA: TGTGCCAGCAGTGACCTAGGGGGAGGGCAAGTCAATGAGCAGTTCTTC. It codes for CASSDLGGGQVNEQFF.

The chain recombines TRBV18 with TRBJ2-2; D gene ambiguous. Trimming removed 3 bases from V and 0 bases from J, with 29 bases in between. Germline loops: CDR1 KGHSH, CDR2 LQKENI. CDR3 size: 22 residues. CDR3 protein: CASSPPTDPVLLQSSNTGELFF. The CDR3 region has the DNA TGTGCCAGCTCACCCCCTACCGACCCTGTATTACTTCAGTCCTCGAACACCGGGGAGCTGTTTTTT.

This sequence joins TRBV10-3 and TRBJ2-7; TRBD2 matches 7 bases. The germline gives CDR1 ENHRY, CDR2 SYGVKD. The J segment lost 12 bases and the V segment lost 3 bases, leaving 14 bases of the junction unmatched. The CDR3 runs 14 residues. In DNA, the CDR3 is TGTGCCATCAGTGAAGTGGCGGGAGTATTTAGCCCGTACTTC. Its protein is CAISEVAGVFSPYF.

V gene TRBV20-1 combines with J gene TRBJ2-5, with D tentatively TRBD2 (6 bases). CDR1 is DFQATT, CDR2 SNEGSKA, per germline (reference sequence). This CDR3 is built from 16 residues. Trimming took off 4 bases at V and 5 bases at J, with 23 bases between the two ends. CDR3 region: CSANKGSHTRGETQYF. The CDR3 nucleotides read TGCAGTGCTAATAAGGGGAGCCATACCCGGGGGGAGACCCAGTACTTC.

The V and J genes are TRBV30 and TRBJ2-3; D is possibly TRBD1 (6 bases). CDR3 length equals 14 residues. CDR1 is GTSNPN, CDR2 SVGIG, per germline (reference sequence). V was shortened by 2 bases and J by 0 bases, with 9 bases between the two germline ends. The CDR3 sequence: CAWSSGVSTDTQYF. The CDR3 DNA reads TGTGCCTGGAGTTCAGGGGTTAGCACAGATACGCAGTATTTT.

A word on this clonotype: A read error is possible here, since a much larger clone lies one base away. The chain is built from TRBV3-1 and TRBJ2-4; D perhaps matches TRBD1 (6 bases). The J call is uncertain, as TRBJ2-5 better fits the DNA end. The CDR3 covers 14 residues. Per the germline V gene, CDR1 is LGHDT and CDR2 is YNNKEL (reference sequence). The CDR3 DNA reads TGTGCCGGCAGCCAACAGACAGGACAAGAGACCCAGTACTTC. Translation gives CAGSQQTGQETQYF.

In this sample, this clonotype turned up a few times. The chain is built from TRBV12-3 or TRBV12-4 and TRBJ2-3, with 11 bases lining up with TRBD2. The CDR3 is made up of 16 amino acids. The V segment lost 6 bases and the J segment 3 bases; nucleotides outside the gene matches: 8. The CDR3 coding sequence is TGTGCCAGCAGCCCCTATAGCGGGGGGGCAACAGATACGCAGTATTTT. Its translation: CASSPYSGGATDTQYF.

This clonotype was detected only a few times. The chain has TRBV20-1 and TRBJ2-5; a possible D gene is TRBD1 (7 bases). CDR1 is DFQATT and CDR2 is SNEGSKA in the germline V gene (reference sequence). Deletions cut 2 bases from V and 1 base from J, with 11 bases between. The CDR3 spans 14 residues. The CDR3 DNA reads TGCAGTGCTAGAACAGGGGACTTCCAAGAGACCCAGTACTTC. Translating gives CSARTGDFQETQYF.

This sequence joins TRBV20-1 and TRBJ2-4; 13 nucleotides align to TRBD2. The J call may not be correct, given that the DNA end is closer to TRBJ2-7. Germline CDR1 is DFQATT and CDR2 is SNEGSKA (reference sequence). The CDR3 contains 15 residues. The CDR3 DNA reads TGCAGTGCTAGAGATCGGACTAGCGGGAGCAACGAGCAGTACTTC. The encoded protein is CSARDRTSGSNEQYF.

This clonotype has only one observation. One end of the junction varies from germline; a read error may be responsible. This chain joins TRBV6-1 and TRBJ2-1; a weak D match, TRBD1 (5 bases). There are 14 residues in the CDR3. In germline, CDR1 is MNHNS, CDR2 SASEGT. DNA of the CDR3: TGTGCCGGCAGTGAAGGTGGGGCCGTTAATGAGCAGTTCTTC. Protein sequence: CAGSEGGAVNEQFF.

Concerning this clonotype: A junction boundary mismatches the germline segment, possibly from a read error. This chain uses TRBV2 with TRBJ1-6; D is unclear. The CDR3 spans 15 residues. CDR1 is SNHLY and CDR2 is FYNNEI in the germline V gene. The CDR3 protein is CASIIGSSYNSPPHF. In DNA form, the CDR3 reads TGTGCCAGCATTATCGGGTCCTCCTATAATTCACCCCCCCACTTT. Complete variable domain (other parts from reference TRBV2 and TRBJ1-6): EPEVTQTPSHQVTQMGQEVILRCVPISNHLYFYWYRQILGQKVEFLVSFYNNEISEKSEIFDDQFSVERPDGSNFTLKIRSTKLEDSAMYFCASIIGSSYNSPPHFGNGTRLTVT.

The rearrangement links TRBV19 to TRBJ1-2, with a tentative D call TRBD1 (6 bases). CDR3 length: 13 amino acids. Germline assignment: CDR1 LNHDA and CDR2 SQIVND (reference sequence). V shed 2 bases and J shed 7 bases, with 11 bases lying between them. The CDR3 DNA sequence: TGTGCCAGTAGTATACAACAGGGCTCTGGCTACACCTTC. It translates to CASSIQQGSGYTF.

The chain has TRBV25-1 and TRBJ2-5; D not resolved. TRBJ2-7 explains the end of the DNA better; the J call may be wrong. The CDR3 is 14 amino acids. Germline V gene lookup returns CDR1 MGHDK and CDR2 SYGVNS. CDR3 amino acids: CASSGSGLSYEQYF. CDR3 DNA: TGTGCCAGCAGTGGGTCCGGGCTCTCCTACGAGCAGTACTTC.

This clonotype was counted between two and nine times. J is TRBJ2-7 and V is TRBV6-6, with 8 nucleotides matching TRBD1. The CDR3 has 14 amino acids. The germline V gene has CDR1 MNHNY and CDR2 SVGAGI (reference sequence). Germline trimming cut 2 bases from V and 3 bases from J; bases unmatched to any gene: 3. The CDR3: CASSYGGQVYEQYF. CDR3 DNA sequence: TGTGCCAGCAGTTACGGGGGACAGGTCTACGAGCAGTACTTC.

V gene TRBV7-2 combines with J gene TRBJ2-7, with 8 positions matching TRBD2. V lost 6 bases and J lost 2; bases outside the gene matches: 9. Per germline, CDR1 SGHTA and CDR2 FQGNSA. This CDR3 is 15 amino acids long. CDR3: CASSRGGGRPYEQYF. CDR3 coding DNA: TGTGCCAGCAGTCGAGGAGGCGGGAGGCCCTACGAGCAGTACTTC.

This clonotype was found many times. The rearrangement joins TRBV20-1 to TRBJ2-1; 10 bases align to TRBD1. CDR1 DFQATT and CDR2 SNEGSKA come from the germline V gene (reference sequence). Unmatched junction bases numbered 8, after V lost 7 bases and J lost 5 bases. The CDR3 spans 14 residues. Here the CDR3 DNA reads TGCAGTGTTCAACCGGGGACAGGGGACAATGAGCAGTTCTTC. The encoded protein is CSVQPGTGDNEQFF.

The chain combines TRBV2 with TRBJ2-5; TRBD1 matches 7 bases. The CDR3 sequence is 12 residues long. V shed 10 bases and J 4 bases; nucleotides not matched to a gene: 6. Germline V gives CDR1 SNHLY, CDR2 FYNNEI. Written as DNA, the CDR3 is TGTGCCACCAAGGCAGGGGGAGAGACCCAGTACTTC. Residues: CATKAGGETQYF.

This clonotype has only a few counts. The chain uses TRBV5-1 and TRBJ2-1; the D gene is possibly TRBD2 (5 bases). V lost 2 bases to trimming and J lost 6 bases, with 15 bases between them. The germline V gene has CDR1 SGHRS and CDR2 YFSETQ. This CDR3 comprises 15 residues. The CDR3 DNA reads TGCGCCAGCAGCTTCTGGACTTTTTCTATCAATGAGCAGTTCTTC. Translation gives CASSFWTFSINEQFF.

Details on this clonotype: Lacking the conserved final phenylalanine or tryptophan, this CDR3 likely reflects a read error. CDR3 amino acids: CASSTGTSNEQFL. DNA for the CDR3: TGTGCCAGCAGCACCGGGACTAGCAATGAGCAGTTCTTA. This rearrangement joins TRBV27 to TRBJ2-1; 8 bases align to TRBD2. The germline V gene has CDR1 MNHEY and CDR2 SMNVEV (reference sequence). With 6 bases clipped from V and 6 bases from J, the junction kept 4 bases outside the gene matches. CDR3 length equals 13 residues.

Only a few counts were recorded for this clonotype. V is TRBV5-1 and J is TRBJ2-1; 8 nucleotides agree with TRBD1. Trimming took 2 bases from V and 7 from J; bases not matched to a gene: 11. CDR1 and CDR2 from the germline V gene are SGHRS and YFSETQ. The CDR3 loop spans 16 amino acids. CDR3 DNA sequence: TGCGCCAGCAGCTTTTCTCAGGGGGCCCCCCCAAATGAGCAGTTCTTC. Residues: CASSFSQGAPPNEQFF.